Shown below are 17 T cell receptor beta chains from a single sample sequenced in a study of T cell responses to AZD1222 COVID-19 vaccine. Method: immunoSEQ multiplex PCR; TCRdb's copy keeps in-frame clones and lacks some. The table records some 130,000 clones, approximately 85% of them present only once. The sequencing here drew on peripheral blood, taken on day 0 of AZD1222 vaccination. The receptor set was obtained from an adult in good health.

V and J are TRBV18 and TRBJ1-1, with TRBD1 matching 7 bases. The CDR3 covers 14 residues. V shed 3 bases and J 5 bases; nucleotides not matched to a gene: 6. The V gene's germline CDR1 is KGHSH and CDR2 LQKENI. CDR3 DNA: TGTGCCAGCTCACCCCAGGGGGGGCGGACTGAAGCTTTCTTT. Translating it yields CASSPQGGRTEAFF.

The J gene is TRBJ1-4, the V gene TRBV7-6, with D possibly being TRBD1 (6 bases). The CDR3 extends over 15 amino acids. The germline V and J ends were trimmed by 2 bases and 4 bases, with 11 bases remaining between them. CDR1 SGHVS and CDR2 FNYEAQ come from the germline V gene. The CDR3 spells CASSLTGGRNEKLFF. CDR3 DNA sequence: TGTGCCAGCAGCTTAACCGGGGGGCGTAATGAAAAACTGTTTTTT.

This chain links TRBV13 with TRBJ1-6; TRBD1 matches at 7 bases. Germline values: CDR1 PRHDT, CDR2 FYEKMQ (reference sequence). The CDR3 totals 14 residues. The V gene end was trimmed by 5 bases and the J gene end by 6 bases; junction bases not matched to a gene: 4. The CDR3 DNA sequence: TGTGCCAGCAGCCTCGGACAGGCTAATTCACCCCTCCACTTT. Its protein is CASSLGQANSPLHF.

The chain recombines TRBV19 with TRBJ1-5; the D gene is possibly TRBD1 (5 bases). Trimming cost V 3 bases and J 0 bases, with 12 bases left between them. Germline CDR1 and CDR2: LNHDA and SQIVND (reference sequence). This CDR3 is built from 16 residues. The CDR3 here is CASSMYDSPSNQPQHF. The CDR3 DNA is TGTGCCAGTAGTATGTATGACAGCCCTAGCAATCAGCCCCAGCATTTT.

This chain connects TRBV11-2 to TRBJ2-3; D unresolved. Trimming shortened V by 3 bases and J by 4 bases, and 11 bases separated the two germline ends. Germline CDR1 reads SGHAT; CDR2 reads FQNNGV. There are 14 residues in the CDR3. The CDR3 nucleotides are TGTGCCAGCAGCTTTGGCATCTCGGCAGATACGCAGTATTTT. It specifies CASSFGISADTQYF.

This chain connects TRBV24-1 to TRBJ2-7; D is perhaps TRBD1 (6 bases). The V and J ends lost 2 bases and 4 bases respectively, with 20 bases between them. CDR3 length equals 17 residues. Germline V gives CDR1 KGHDR, CDR2 SFDVKD. CDR3 region: CATSDSSPTGAKYEQYF. CDR3 DNA: TGTGCCACCAGTGATTCATCTCCGACAGGAGCAAAATACGAGCAGTACTTC.

This clone is a singleton in its sample. The chain is built from TRBV11-2 and TRBJ1-2; D uncertain. With 1 base removed from V and 4 bases from J, the gap between germline ends came to 13 bases. The CDR3 has 15 amino acids. Germline V gene lookup returns CDR1 SGHAT and CDR2 FQNNGV. The CDR3 coding sequence is TGTGCCAGCAGCTTAGTCCCGCGAAGCTTCTATGGCTACACCTTC. This codes for CASSLVPRSFYGYTF.

In this sample, this clone turned up once. This chain links TRBV9 with TRBJ1-1; D may be TRBD1 (6 bases). Per germline, CDR1 SGDLS and CDR2 YYNGEE. The CDR3 totals 15 residues. The V and J ends lost 2 bases and 1 base respectively, with 12 bases between them. The CDR3 sequence is CASSVFGGRNTEAFF. DNA for the CDR3: TGTGCCAGCAGCGTCTTCGGGGGGCGGAACACTGAAGCTTTCTTT.

The V and J genes are TRBV30 and TRBJ1-6; D is unclear. Germline V lookup: CDR1 GTSNPN, CDR2 SVGIG (reference sequence). The V end lost 3 bases, the J end lost 7 bases, and 4 bases lay between the germline ends. The CDR3 length is 11 residues. In DNA form, the CDR3 reads TGTGCCTGGAGGGAAAATTCACCCCTCCACTTT. This encodes CAWRENSPLHF. Full variable domain (rest looked up from reference TRBV30 and TRBJ1-6): SQTIHQWPATLVQPVGSPLSLECTVEGTSNPNLYWYRQAAGRGLQLLFYSVGIGQISSEVPQNLSASRPQDRQFILSSKKLLLSDSGFYLCAWRENSPLHFGNGTRLTVT.

The V gene is TRBV7-9, the J gene TRBJ1-6; 8 bases are a match to TRBD1. J lost 6 bases, V lost 3 bases, and 4 bases had no gene match. This CDR3 region has 15 residues. Per germline, CDR1 SEHNR and CDR2 FQNEAQ (reference sequence). The CDR3 region has the DNA TGTGCCAGCAGCTTTATGACAGGGGCTAATTCACCCCTCCACTTT. Translation: CASSFMTGANSPLHF.

This sequence joins TRBV6-5 and TRBJ2-1; 10 bases map to TRBD2. Trimming removed 5 bases from V and 6 bases from J; junction bases left unmatched: 7. Germline loops: CDR1 MNHEY, CDR2 SVGAGI. The CDR3 length is 15 residues. The CDR3 region is CASSLTSGVVNEQFF. CDR3 nucleotides: TGTGCCAGCAGTCTCACTAGCGGGGTTGTCAATGAGCAGTTCTTC.

The chain is built from TRBV28 and TRBJ2-7; 9 bases fit TRBD1. The CDR3 runs to 15 residues. V dropped 3 bases and J dropped 5; count of bases not matched to a gene: 8. Germline V gene sequence: CDR1 MDHEN, CDR2 SYDVKM. The CDR3: CASSLAGTGSHEQYF. The DNA for the CDR3 is TGTGCCAGCAGTTTGGCCGGGACAGGGAGTCACGAGCAGTACTTC. Filled out from reference TRBV28 and TRBJ2-7, the complete variable domain reads DVKVTQSSRYLVKRTGEKVFLECVQDMDHENMFWYRQDPGLGLRLIYFSYDVKMKEKGDIPEGYSVSREKKERFSLILESASTNQTSMYLCASSLAGTGSHEQYFGPGTRLTVT.

V is TRBV14 and J is TRBJ1-4; a possible D gene is TRBD1 (6 bases). With 1 base removed from V and 7 bases from J, the gap between germline ends came to 16 bases. The CDR3 runs 16 residues. Germline CDR1 and CDR2: SGHDN and FVKESK. CDR3 sequence: CASSQVWTAGGEKLFF. In DNA, the CDR3 is TGTGCCAGCAGCCAAGTTTGGACAGCGGGGGGTGAAAAACTGTTTTTT.

The CDR3 DNA sequence: TGTGCCACCAGTGATTTGCTGGGTGAGCAGTACTTC. It yields the protein CATSDLLGEQYF. The V gene is TRBV24-1, the J gene TRBJ2-7, with D uncertain. Trimming cost V 0 bases and J 7 bases, with 6 bases left between them. This CDR3 region has 12 residues. Per germline, CDR1 KGHDR and CDR2 SFDVKD.

The chain combines TRBV3-1 (or the pseudogene TRBV3-2) with TRBJ1-3; tentatively, D is TRBD1 (5 bases). The germline gives CDR1 LGHDT, CDR2 YNNKEL (reference sequence). The CDR3 extends over 16 amino acids. Trimming took off 4 bases at V and 0 bases at J, with 13 bases between the two ends. The CDR3 DNA reads TGTGCCAGCAGCCTCCTCGGGGGTTCCTCTGGAAACACCATATATTTT. Residues: CASSLLGGSSGNTIYF.

Concerning this clone itself: One end of the junction does not line up with germline, which may come from a read error. J is TRBJ1-6 and V is TRBV2; unclear D gene. The CDR3 totals 15 residues. Germline V gene sequence: CDR1 SNHLY, CDR2 FYNNEI. CDR3 protein: CTSNEAAGLRSPLHF. CDR3 DNA sequence: TGTACCAGCAACGAGGCAGCTGGGCTTCGTTCACCCCTCCACTTT.

Points on this clone: Additional DNA sequences in this sample encode the identical CDR3. This sequence joins TRBV18 and TRBJ1-1; a weak D match, TRBD1 (6 bases). In germline, CDR1 is KGHSH, CDR2 LQKENI. V was trimmed by 6 bases and J by 0 bases, leaving 11 bases between them. This CDR3 has 14 amino acids. CDR3 loop: CASSPTGLNTEAFF. CDR3 bases: TGTGCCAGCTCTCCAACAGGGTTGAACACTGAAGCTTTCTTT. The full variable domain, in which reference TRBV18 and TRBJ1-1 provide the parts outside the CDR3, is NAGVMQNPRHLVRRRGQEARLRCSPMKGHSHVYWYRQLPEEGLKFMVYLQKENIIDESGMPKERFSAEFPKEGPSILRIQQVVRGDSAAYFCASSPTGLNTEAFFGQGTRLTVV.